The 24 T cell receptor beta chains listed next were all sequenced from one sample in a study of OX40 agonist ivuxolimab in advanced cancers. Clones were read by immunoSEQ multiplex PCR, and TCRdb kept only the in-frame ones, dropping some. The data contain more than 65,000 clones, around four fifths of them singletons. Sequencing used CD4+ or CD8+ T cells sorted from blood, obtained in a trial of the OX40 agonist ivuxolimab. The receptors stem from an adult with an advanced solid tumor such as melanoma, head and neck, liver or kidney cancer.

The chain is built from TRBV11-3 and TRBJ1-3, with no clear D. This CDR3 has 15 amino acids. V lost 5 bases, J lost 0 bases, and 11 bases lay in between. CDR1 SGHNT and CDR2 YENEEA come from the germline V gene. The CDR3 region has the DNA TGTGCCAGCAGCCAAGACGGGAACTCTGGAAACACCATATATTTT. This sequence encodes CASSQDGNSGNTIYF.

This clone was seen more than once but under ten times. The chain joins TRBV7-9 to TRBJ2-1, with TRBD2 identical over 8 bases. Germline CDR1 SEHNR, CDR2 FQNEAQ (reference sequence). The CDR3 has 17 amino acids. J lost 5 bases, V lost 2 bases, and 11 bases had no gene match. The CDR3 is CASSLPLDSGVDNEQFF. For the CDR3, the DNA is TGTGCCAGCAGCTTACCCCTTGATAGCGGGGTTGACAATGAGCAGTTCTTC.

V and J are TRBV9 and TRBJ2-1; 11 bases match TRBD2. Per the germline V gene, CDR1 is SGDLS and CDR2 is YYNGEE. Germline trimming cut 2 bases from V and 5 bases from J; bases unmatched to any gene: 3. The CDR3 extends over 15 amino acids. The DNA for the CDR3 is TGTGCCAGCAGCGTTGGGACTAGCGGTCACAATGAGCAGTTCTTC. This encodes CASSVGTSGHNEQFF.

The chain joins TRBV10-3 to TRBJ1-4; TRBD1 matches 12 bases. This CDR3 has 18 amino acids. The V gene's germline CDR1 is ENHRY and CDR2 SYGVKD. The V segment lost 4 bases and the J segment 2 bases; nucleotides outside the gene matches: 8. The CDR3 is CAISAGTGGYSTNEKLFF. The CDR3 nucleotides are TGTGCCATCAGTGCTGGGACAGGGGGCTATTCGACTAATGAAAAACTGTTTTTT.

The V call is TRBV4-2, the J call TRBJ2-3; possibly TRBD1 or TRBD2 for D (5 bases each). Trimming left V 5 bases short and J 6 bases short, with 9 bases between. Germline CDR1 reads LGHNA; CDR2 reads YNFKEQ. The CDR3 covers 12 residues. The CDR3 DNA reads as TGTGCCAGCAGCTGGGACCGCGATACGCAGTATTTT. Its protein is CASSWDRDTQYF.

The chain combines TRBV7-9 with TRBJ2-4; TRBD1 aligns across 10 bases. Trimming cost V 4 bases and J 0 bases; bases outside gene matches: 6. Germline assignment: CDR1 SEHNR and CDR2 FQNEAQ (reference sequence). The CDR3 length is 17 residues. DNA for the CDR3: TGTGCCAGCAGCTCCCTTGGGACAGGGGTAGCCAAAAACATTCAGTACTTC. It is translated as CASSSLGTGVAKNIQYF. Complete variable domain (other parts from reference TRBV7-9 and TRBJ2-4): DTGVSQNPRHKITKRGQNVTFRCDPISEHNRLYWYRQTLGQGPEFLTYFQNEAQLEKSRLLSDRFSAERPKGSFSTLEIQRTEQGDSAMYLCASSSLGTGVAKNIQYFGAGTRLSVL.

This chain connects TRBV2 to TRBJ2-7; D remains ambiguous. Germline loops: CDR1 SNHLY, CDR2 FYNNEI. The CDR3 loop spans 13 amino acids. V gave up 6 bases and J gave up 0 bases, with 9 bases separating them. The CDR3 region has the DNA TGTGCCAGCAGAGCAGAGATCTCCTACGAGCAGTACGTC. The encoded protein is CASRAEISYEQYV.

The chain uses TRBV28 and TRBJ1-1; TRBD1 aligns across 8 bases. From germline, CDR1 is MDHEN and CDR2 SYDVKM. V trimming: 6 bases; J trimming: 1 base; junction bases outside the gene matches: 7. This CDR3 is 15 amino acids long. The CDR3 DNA reads as TGTGCCAGCAGCGCAGGGGGCGAGTGGAACACTGAAGCTTTCTTT. Protein: CASSAGGEWNTEAFF. Full variable domain (rest looked up from reference TRBV28 and TRBJ1-1): DVKVTQSSRYLVKRTGEKVFLECVQDMDHENMFWYRQDPGLGLRLIYFSYDVKMKEKGDIPEGYSVSREKKERFSLILESASTNQTSMYLCASSAGGEWNTEAFFGQGTRLTVV.

The chain recombines TRBV6-5 with TRBJ1-1, with unresolved D. Germline CDR1 is MNHEY and CDR2 is SVGAGI. This CDR3 comprises 14 residues. V lost 4 bases and J 1 base, leaving 10 bases between the germline ends. The CDR3 is CASSFSSGNTEAFF. The CDR3, as DNA: TGTGCCAGCAGTTTTTCTTCAGGGAACACTGAAGCTTTCTTT.

As for this clone: An end of the junction differs from the germline gene, which may be a read error. The rearrangement joins TRBV7-2 to TRBJ1-1; D remains unclear. The germline CDR1 and CDR2 sequences are SGHTA and FQGNSA. The CDR3 covers 14 residues. DNA for the CDR3: TGCGCCAGCAGCCCTGACGACCTGAACACTGAAGCTTTCTTT. It translates to CASSPDDLNTEAFF.

The chain carries TRBV28 and TRBJ2-7; TRBD1 might be the D (8 bases). This CDR3 comprises 14 residues. In germline, CDR1 is MDHEN, CDR2 SYDVKM. The germline V and J ends were trimmed by 6 bases and 6 bases, with 18 bases remaining between them. In DNA, the CDR3 is TGTGCCAGCAGGTACAGGGGGGGGGCTGGCGAGCAGTACTTC. Amino acid sequence: CASRYRGGAGEQYF.

This clone was observed once. V usage is TRBV7-9 and J usage is TRBJ1-2, with TRBD1 as a possible D gene (6 bases). Germline CDR1 reads SEHNR; CDR2 reads FQNEAQ (reference sequence). The CDR3 has 14 amino acids. Between the trimmed V and J ends, which lost 1 base and 13 bases, there was a span of 19 bases. CDR3 in DNA: TGTGCCAGCAGCTTAGAAGGCAGGGGCCCCTCTGGCACCTTC. Translated, it gives CASSLEGRGPSGTF.

This clone was seen a single time. The chain combines TRBV9 with TRBJ2-1, with D perhaps matching TRBD1 or TRBD2 (7 bases each). Trimming removed 2 bases from V and 0 bases from J, with 12 bases in between. Germline V CDR1 and CDR2: SGDLS, YYNGEE. The CDR3 is made up of 16 amino acids. The CDR3 spells CASSVGGDSSYNEQFF. CDR3 bases: TGTGCCAGCAGCGTTGGGGGGGACAGCTCCTACAATGAGCAGTTCTTC.

This clone was counted a single time. The J gene is TRBJ2-1, the V gene TRBV18; 7 bases match TRBD2. In germline, CDR1 is KGHSH, CDR2 LQKENI. The CDR3 loop spans 14 amino acids. The junction had 5 bases not matched to a gene; V was cut back by 3 bases and J by 6 bases. The CDR3 is CASSPPSGTNEQFF. DNA for the CDR3: TGTGCCAGCTCACCTCCTAGCGGAACCAATGAGCAGTTCTTC.

This clone was recorded a few times. This chain connects TRBV28 to TRBJ1-1; D might be TRBD1 (6 bases). This CDR3 is built from 15 residues. From germline, CDR1 is MDHEN and CDR2 SYDVKM. Trimming cost V 6 bases and J 3 bases, with 17 bases left between them. The CDR3, as DNA: TGTGCCAGCAGGGCCCGGGGGCGCATGGACACTGAAGCTTTCTTT. This codes for CASRARGRMDTEAFF.

The chain combines TRBV28 with TRBJ1-4; D gene uncertain. CDR3 length: 15 residues. The germline V gene encodes CDR1 MDHEN and CDR2 SYDVKM. V lost 6 bases and J 8 bases, leaving 19 bases between the germline ends. CDR3 amino acids: CASRTAAADGEKLFF. CDR3 DNA: TGTGCCAGCAGAACCGCCGCGGCAGATGGGGAAAAACTGTTTTTT.

The chain combines TRBV7-9 with TRBJ2-7; 13 nucleotides align to TRBD2. The V gene end was trimmed by 6 bases and the J gene end by 3 bases; junction bases not matched to a gene: 2. The CDR3 loop spans 14 amino acids. Germline-derived CDR1 and CDR2 are SEHNR and FQNEAQ (reference sequence). The CDR3, as DNA: TGTGCCAGCAGGGGGACTAGCGGGAACTACGAGCAGTACTTC. This sequence encodes CASRGTSGNYEQYF.

The sample holds a few counts of this clone. This sequence joins TRBV5-4 and TRBJ2-4; 8 positions agree with TRBD1. Germline lookup yields CDR1 SGHNT and CDR2 YYREEE (reference sequence). The CDR3 length is 15 residues. V gave up 0 bases and J gave up 3 bases; unmatched junction bases: 2. CDR3 DNA: TGTGCCAGCAGCTTGGACAGGGGGGACAAAAACATTCAGTACTTC. Protein sequence: CASSLDRGDKNIQYF.

This clone was counted only a few times. The rearrangement joins TRBV19 to TRBJ2-5; maybe TRBD2 (7 bases). Germline loops: CDR1 LNHDA, CDR2 SQIVND (reference sequence). The CDR3 consists of 13 residues. With 3 bases removed from V and 5 bases from J, the gap between germline ends came to 10 bases. CDR3 nucleotides: TGTGCCAGTAGTATTGCGGGGGCGGAGACCCAGTACTTC. It translates to CASSIAGAETQYF.

V is TRBV13 and J is TRBJ1-2, with D possibly being TRBD1 (6 bases). This CDR3 contains 13 residues. Trimming shortened V by 5 bases and J by 2 bases, and 9 bases separated the two germline ends. CDR1 is PRHDT, CDR2 FYEKMQ, per germline (reference sequence). CDR3 residues: CASSPTGNYGYTF. In DNA, the CDR3 is TGTGCCAGCAGCCCTACAGGGAACTATGGCTACACCTTC.

This chain connects TRBV11-1 to TRBJ1-5; D is ambiguous. CDR1 is SGHAT, CDR2 FQDESV, per germline (reference sequence). The CDR3 runs to 13 residues. With 1 base removed from V and 4 bases from J, the gap between germline ends came to 5 bases. The CDR3 bases are TGTGCCAGCAGCTTAGGGAGTAATCAGCCCCAGCATTTT. It codes for CASSLGSNQPQHF.

The genes are TRBV27 and TRBJ1-2, with 9 nucleotides matching TRBD1. The V segment lost 5 bases and the J segment 6 bases; nucleotides outside the gene matches: 4. Germline V gene sequence: CDR1 MNHEY, CDR2 SMNVEV (reference sequence). This CDR3 is 13 amino acids long. CDR3 residues: CASSLDRGNGYTF. The CDR3 region has the DNA TGTGCCAGCAGTCTGGACAGGGGTAATGGCTACACCTTC.

This sequence joins TRBV7-8 and TRBJ2-3; 14 bases agree with TRBD2. Germline V gene lookup returns CDR1 SGHVS and CDR2 FQNEAQ. CDR3 size: 19 residues. Unmatched junction bases numbered 18, after V lost 5 bases and J lost 8 bases. This chain's CDR3 is CASSHRRIPTSGGASTQYF. In DNA, the CDR3 is TGTGCCAGCAGCCACCGCAGGATCCCGACTAGCGGGGGGGCTAGTACGCAGTATTTT.

The chain carries TRBV5-1 and TRBJ1-1, with D possibly being TRBD1 (6 bases). V lost 1 base to trimming and J lost 0 bases, with 7 bases between them. Germline-derived CDR1 and CDR2 are SGHRS and YFSETQ. This CDR3 region has 14 residues. Here the CDR3 reads CASSLRDMNTEAFF. DNA of the CDR3: TGCGCCAGCAGCTTGCGGGACATGAACACTGAAGCTTTCTTT.